The 32 T cell receptor beta chains below come from one sample, sequenced in a study of T-cell memory formation after mild COVID-19. TCRdb processed the 5' RACE reads anew with MiXCR; each CDR3 protein has one entry. The sample includes approximately 180,000 distinct CDR3 sequences, 16% of them seen just once. The sequencing sample was made of PBMCs or a T cell subset sorted from them (not recorded which). The receptors were gathered from an adult woman who had mild COVID-19 (a few samples of this study predate the infection). Cell type and time point are not known.

This clonotype was counted a few times. The chain is built from TRBV5-1 and TRBJ2-3, with D perhaps TRBD1 or TRBD2 (5 bases each). The CDR3 covers 13 residues. Trimming cost V 0 bases and J 6 bases, with 8 bases left between them. The germline gives CDR1 SGHRS, CDR2 YFSETQ. The CDR3 DNA reads as TGCGCCAGCAGCTTGGGGGGGTACGATACGCAGTATTTT. This encodes CASSLGGYDTQYF.

This clonotype was seen more than once but under ten times. This chain connects TRBV9 to TRBJ2-7; 8 bases map to TRBD1. V shed 0 bases and J 2 bases; nucleotides not matched to a gene: 4. The CDR3 is 15 amino acids. Germline CDR1 is SGDLS and CDR2 is YYNGEE. CDR3 amino acids: CASSVGGTGAYEQYF. The DNA for the CDR3 is TGTGCCAGCAGCGTAGGTGGGACAGGAGCCTACGAGCAGTACTTC.

This clonotype was detected a few times. V gene TRBV20-1 combines with J gene TRBJ1-2; D is unclear. This CDR3 spans 12 amino acids. Per the germline V gene, CDR1 is DFQATT and CDR2 is SNEGSKA (reference sequence). Trimming cost V 8 bases and J 3 bases, with 13 bases left between them. CDR3 loop: CSTHFRDYGYTF. CDR3 in DNA: TGCAGTACACATTTTCGAGACTATGGCTACACCTTC.

The rearrangement links TRBV19 to TRBJ2-1; TRBD2 aligns across 10 bases. V was clipped by 4 bases and J by 6 bases; unmatched bases: 3. CDR3 length: 14 residues. Germline CDR1 is LNHDA and CDR2 is SQIVND (reference sequence). As DNA, the CDR3 is TGTGCCAGTAGTAAGCGGGGGGGCCGCAATGAGCAGTTCTTC. This sequence encodes CASSKRGGRNEQFF.

V and J are TRBV7-2 and TRBJ1-2; no clear D. Germline-derived CDR1 and CDR2 are SGHTA and FQGNSA. The CDR3 spans 15 residues. Trimming stripped 5 bases from V and 8 bases from J, with 21 bases between. In nucleotides, the CDR3 is TGTGCCAGCAGCCCACGGTTCTACCCTTCTCGGGGCTACACCTTC. Protein sequence: CASSPRFYPSRGYTF.

This clonotype occurred a few times. This rearrangement joins TRBV5-6 to TRBJ2-7; TRBD1 aligns across 10 bases. The germline V gene encodes CDR1 SGHDT and CDR2 YYEEEE. The CDR3 spans 15 residues. V shed 3 bases, J shed 1 base, and the junction held 4 bases outside the gene matches. For the CDR3, the DNA is TGTGCCAGCAGCTCATGGGACAGGGGATCCTACGAGCAGTACTTC. Amino acids: CASSSWDRGSYEQYF.

The table lists this clonotype with a few counts. V gene TRBV19 combines with J gene TRBJ2-7; TRBD2 agrees at 9 bases. The CDR3 consists of 15 residues. V lost 4 bases, J lost 3 bases, and 7 bases stayed unmatched. Germline-derived CDR1 and CDR2 are LNHDA and SQIVND (reference sequence). The CDR3 DNA reads TGTGCCAGTAGTACGCGGGGGGGCCCCCGCTACGAGCAGTACTTC. It yields the protein CASSTRGGPRYEQYF.

The chain couples TRBV7-9 to TRBJ2-3; possible D gene TRBD2, 6 bases. Germline-derived CDR1 and CDR2 are SEHNR and FQNEAQ (reference sequence). The ends were cut back, 3 bases at V and 6 bases at J, with 19 bases in the middle. The CDR3 runs to 16 residues. CDR3 in amino acids: CASSFSGGTVGDTQYF. The CDR3 bases are TGTGCCAGCAGCTTCTCGGGCGGGACGGTCGGGGATACGCAGTATTTT. The whole variable domain, remainder taken from reference TRBV7-9 and TRBJ2-3, is DTGVSQNPRHKITKRGQNVTFRCDPISEHNRLYWYRQTLGQGPEFLTYFQNEAQLEKSRLLSDRFSAERPKGSFSTLEIQRTEQGDSAMYLCASSFSGGTVGDTQYFGPGTRLTVL.

The rearrangement uses TRBV12-3 or TRBV12-4 and TRBJ2-7; 9 nucleotides agree with TRBD2. Trimming removed 5 bases from V and 2 bases from J; junction bases left unmatched: 1. There are 13 residues in the CDR3. CDR3 region: CASSASGTYEQYF. CDR3 in DNA: TGTGCCAGCAGTGCTAGCGGGACCTACGAGCAGTACTTC.

The chain employs TRBV20-1 and TRBJ2-5, with D perhaps matching TRBD2 (5 bases). V lost 3 bases to trimming and J lost 9 bases, with 14 bases between them. The CDR3 covers 12 residues. Germline-derived CDR1 and CDR2 are DFQATT and SNEGSKA (reference sequence). CDR3 amino acids: CSASTHLGAQYF. The CDR3 nucleotides read TGCAGTGCTAGTACCCACCTCGGGGCCCAGTACTTC.

This rearrangement joins TRBV4-3 to TRBJ2-2; 8 positions match TRBD2. Germline V lookup: CDR1 LGHNA, CDR2 YSLEER. V was pared by 1 base and J by 3 bases, with 4 bases of the junction left unmatched. This CDR3 comprises 16 residues. CDR3 residues: CASSQVSGRDTGELFF. In nucleotides, the CDR3 is TGCGCCAGCAGCCAAGTGAGCGGGAGAGACACCGGGGAGCTGTTTTTT.

J is TRBJ2-4 and V is TRBV7-2; D remains unclear. Between the trimmed V and J ends, which lost 6 bases and 5 bases, there was a span of 14 bases. Germline V lookup: CDR1 SGHTA, CDR2 FQGNSA. This CDR3 spans 14 amino acids. The CDR3 sequence is CASSIGAEQNIQYF. The CDR3 DNA follows: TGTGCCAGCAGTATAGGAGCAGAACAAAACATTCAGTACTTC.

The chain combines TRBV18 with TRBJ1-4; TRBD1 matches 7 bases. Trimming removed 0 bases from V and 8 bases from J; junction bases left unmatched: 0. CDR1 and CDR2 (germline): KGHSH, LQKENI. CDR3 size: 13 residues. CDR3 in DNA: TGTGCCAGCTCACCACCGGACAGGGAAAAACTGTTTTTT. Encoded protein: CASSPPDREKLFF.

This clonotype was seen repeatedly, ten times or more. The chain employs TRBV5-5 and TRBJ2-5; D perhaps matches TRBD1 (6 bases). Trimming shortened V by 2 bases and J by 3 bases, and 11 bases separated the two germline ends. This CDR3 has 14 residues. The germline V gene encodes CDR1 SGHKS and CDR2 YYEKEE (reference sequence). The CDR3 protein is CASSFSGTKETQYF. The CDR3 DNA reads TGTGCCAGCAGCTTCTCCGGGACAAAAGAGACCCAGTACTTC.

The V call is TRBV6-2 or TRBV6-3, the J call TRBJ2-5, with a tentative D call TRBD2 (6 bases). V lost 5 bases, J lost 1 base, and 11 bases lay in between. The CDR3 length is 14 residues. Germline V gene sequence: CDR1 MNHEY, CDR2 SVGEGT. DNA for the CDR3: TGTGCCAGCAGTACCACGGGACTCCAAGAGACCCAGTACTTC. This sequence encodes CASSTTGLQETQYF.

This clonotype was counted between two and nine times. The chain couples TRBV5-1 to TRBJ2-7; D not certain. V was clipped by 0 bases and J by 0 bases, with 10 bases between them. This CDR3 contains 15 residues. Germline lookup yields CDR1 SGHRS and CDR2 YFSETQ. As DNA, the CDR3 is TGCGCCAGCAGCTTGGACGGACGGAGCTCCTACGAGCAGTACTTC. Its protein product is CASSLDGRSSYEQYF.

DNA for the CDR3: TGTGCCAGCAGCCGGGGACAGGGAGAGAGCTACACCTTC. Encoded protein: CASSRGQGESYTF. This chain joins TRBV7-9 and TRBJ1-2; 9 bases fit TRBD1. The CDR3 length is 13 residues. Germline CDR1 reads SEHNR; CDR2 reads FQNEAQ (reference sequence). The V and J ends lost 5 bases and 9 bases, in that order; junction bases with no gene match: 7.

This clonotype was detected a few times. The chain links TRBV3-1 to TRBJ2-1; 11 bases are shared with TRBD2. The CDR3 spans 16 residues. V lost 1 base to trimming and J lost 10 bases; unmatched junction nucleotides: 9. Germline lookup yields CDR1 LGHDT and CDR2 YNNKEL (reference sequence). As DNA, the CDR3 is TGTGCCAGCAGCCAAGTGGGAACTAGCGGGGGAAGGGAGCAGTTCTTC. It specifies CASSQVGTSGGREQFF.

This clonotype came up a few times. The chain employs TRBV3-1 and TRBJ1-2, with TRBD1 as a possible D gene (5 bases). Trimming took 4 bases from V and 8 from J, leaving 14 bases between them. This CDR3 has 13 amino acids. In germline, CDR1 is LGHDT, CDR2 YNNKEL (reference sequence). CDR3 loop: CASSPLWGEGYTF. In nucleotides, the CDR3 is TGTGCCAGCAGCCCCTTGTGGGGGGAGGGCTACACCTTC.

There are a few counts of this clonotype. The V and J genes are TRBV5-1 and TRBJ1-4; possible D gene TRBD1, 5 bases. From germline, CDR1 is SGHRS and CDR2 YFSETQ. Trimming pared 4 bases from V and 3 bases from J, leaving 13 bases between. The CDR3 is 15 residues long. The CDR3 DNA follows: TGCGCCAGCAGCGACCCGGGACCACCTAATGAAAAACTGTTTTTT. Its translation is CASSDPGPPNEKLFF.

The count of this clonotype is one. It may be a read error: a sequence one base away is much more abundant. The chain carries TRBV12-3 or TRBV12-4 and TRBJ2-3; possibly TRBD1 for D (6 bases). This CDR3 comprises 15 residues. CDR3 bases: TGTGCCAGCAGTTTAGGCCAGGGGCGCACAGATACGAAGTATTTT. Its translation: CASSLGQGRTDTKYF.

This chain links TRBV29-1 with TRBJ2-4; the match to TRBD1 covers 9 bases. The V gene end was trimmed by 6 bases and the J gene end by 1 base; junction bases not matched to a gene: 4. CDR3 size: 14 residues. Germline lookup yields CDR1 SQVTM and CDR2 ANQGSEA. The CDR3 loop is CSVLGQGAKNIQYF. The CDR3, as DNA: TGCAGCGTCCTAGGACAGGGGGCCAAAAACATTCAGTACTTC.

This clonotype has ten or more counts. The rearrangement uses TRBV12-3 or TRBV12-4 and TRBJ1-2; D is unclear. CDR3 size: 12 residues. Trimming took 4 bases from V and 4 from J, leaving 7 bases between them. The CDR3 bases are TGTGCCAGCAGTTGGACGGGCTATGGCTACACCTTC. Translating gives CASSWTGYGYTF.

The chain employs TRBV24-1 and TRBJ2-2; a possible D gene is TRBD2 (6 bases). The V end was cut by 3 bases, the J end by 5 bases, with 12 bases between. Germline loops: CDR1 KGHDR, CDR2 SFDVKD. The CDR3 contains 15 residues. CDR3 residues: CATSDTGTGTGELFF. In DNA, the CDR3 is TGTGCCACCAGTGATACCGGGACTGGGACCGGGGAGCTGTTTTTT.

The V call is TRBV6-5, the J call TRBJ1-1, with D hard to call. V lost 7 bases, J lost 4 bases, and 19 bases lay in between. The CDR3 sequence is 15 residues long. CDR1 MNHEY and CDR2 SVGAGI come from the germline V gene. In DNA, the CDR3 is TGTGCCAGCACCAACCCGGGCAGTTTTGGCACTGAAGCTTTCTTT. It yields the protein CASTNPGSFGTEAFF.

This clonotype was counted at least ten times. The chain employs TRBV5-1 and TRBJ2-3; D remains ambiguous. Looked up from germline, CDR1 is SGHRS and CDR2 is YFSETQ. Between the trimmed V and J ends, which lost 5 bases and 2 bases, there was a span of 3 bases. The CDR3 loop spans 11 amino acids. CDR3: CASRHTDTQYF. The CDR3 bases are TGCGCCAGCAGACACACAGATACGCAGTATTTT.

This clonotype was observed at least ten times. In DNA form, the CDR3 reads TGCGCCAGCAGCTTGGTGGGACTAGACGAGCAGTACTTC. This codes for CASSLVGLDEQYF. This rearrangement joins TRBV5-1 to TRBJ2-7; TRBD2 matches 8 bases. This CDR3 contains 13 residues. In germline, CDR1 is SGHRS, CDR2 YFSETQ. The ends lost 0 bases at V and 5 bases at J; junction bases unmatched: 1.

This clonotype occurred a few times. The chain couples TRBV20-1 to TRBJ2-1, with a possible D match to TRBD2 (5 bases). Germline V gives CDR1 DFQATT, CDR2 SNEGSKA (reference sequence). This CDR3 has 11 residues. V was trimmed by 4 bases and J by 8 bases, leaving 9 bases between them. The CDR3, as DNA: TGCAGTGCTATGAGGGTTTATGAGCAGTTCTTC. Translation: CSAMRVYEQFF.

This clonotype was recorded a few times. V gene TRBV7-2 combines with J gene TRBJ1-6, with unresolved D. Trimming left V 5 bases short and J 8 bases short, with 7 bases between. This CDR3 spans 12 amino acids. Germline assignment: CDR1 SGHTA and CDR2 FQGNSA. The CDR3: CASSPHDSPLHF. The CDR3 DNA sequence: TGTGCCAGCAGCCCCCATGATTCACCCCTCCACTTT.

This clonotype was counted only a few times. The rearrangement joins TRBV7-3 to TRBJ2-1, with 14 bases aligning to TRBD2. Per germline, CDR1 SGHTA and CDR2 FQGTGA. The CDR3 covers 15 residues. V trimming: 5 bases; J trimming: 9 bases; junction bases outside the gene matches: 6. This CDR3 is CASSKGLAGVREQFF. CDR3 DNA: TGTGCCAGCAGCAAGGGACTAGCGGGAGTCCGTGAGCAGTTCTTC.

This chain connects TRBV28 to TRBJ1-1; D uncertain. The CDR3 consists of 15 residues. Germline CDR1 reads MDHEN; CDR2 reads SYDVKM. The germline V and J ends were trimmed by 3 bases and 1 base, with 12 bases remaining between them. The CDR3 DNA sequence: TGTGCCAGCAGTTTCCCTACGATAACGAACACTGAAGCTTTCTTT. Its translation: CASSFPTITNTEAFF.

The chain combines TRBV7-2 with TRBJ2-1; D remains unclear. This CDR3 has 13 amino acids. V was pared by 2 bases and J by 4 bases, with 6 bases between. Germline V gene sequence: CDR1 SGHTA, CDR2 FQGNSA. This chain's CDR3 is CASSLLRYNEQFF. The DNA for the CDR3 is TGTGCCAGCAGCTTACTCCGGTACAATGAGCAGTTCTTC.